Listed here are 29 T cell receptor beta chains from one sample, sequenced in a study of shared T cell receptors in the human thymus. Assay used: immunoSEQ multiplex PCR; TCRdb lists only in-frame clones, some missing. The sample has 540,000 or so clones; approximately 78% are singletons. These same records also appear under a second study, on human thymus T cells.

Input material: thymocytes. The receptors were gathered from a boy under three years old with a congenital heart defect.

The rearrangement links TRBV7-9 to TRBJ2-2; possible D gene TRBD2, 6 bases. Germline V lookup: CDR1 SEHNR, CDR2 FQNEAQ (reference sequence). Trimming removed 1 base at V and 0 bases at J, with 12 bases between. The CDR3 is 17 residues long. CDR3 nucleotide sequence: TGTGCCAGCAGCTTAGTGCAGCGGGCAGCGAACACCGGGGAGCTGTTTTTT. It codes for CASSLVQRAANTGELFF.

The chain has TRBV6-5 and TRBJ2-6, with TRBD1 matching 9 bases. The CDR3 is 15 amino acids. From germline, CDR1 is MNHEY and CDR2 SVGAGI. The junction had 5 bases not matched to a gene; V was cut back by 6 bases and J by 5 bases. In nucleotides, the CDR3 is TGTGCCAGCAGCCTACAGGGGGCCAGGGCCAACGTCCTGACTTTC. Protein: CASSLQGARANVLTF.

The gene calls are TRBV7-9 and TRBJ1-2; 9 nucleotides line up with TRBD1. V dropped 5 bases and J dropped 5; count of bases not matched to a gene: 12. Germline V CDR1 and CDR2: SEHNR, FQNEAQ (reference sequence). There are 16 residues in the CDR3. The CDR3 DNA reads as TGTGCCAGCAGCCAAAACAGGGGGCAGAGACGGTATGGCTACACCTTC. Translation: CASSQNRGQRRYGYTF. The full variable domain, with the rest looked up from reference TRBV7-9 and TRBJ1-2, is DTGVSQNPRHKITKRGQNVTFRCDPISEHNRLYWYRQTLGQGPEFLTYFQNEAQLEKSRLLSDRFSAERPKGSFSTLEIQRTEQGDSAMYLCASSQNRGQRRYGYTFGSGTRLTVV.

The V gene is TRBV27, the J gene TRBJ2-2; TRBD2 matches at 14 bases. The CDR3 totals 18 residues. The germline gives CDR1 MNHEY, CDR2 SMNVEV (reference sequence). V lost 5 bases to trimming and J lost 0 bases; unmatched junction nucleotides: 5. This CDR3 is CASSPRTSGRTNTGELFF. Here the CDR3 DNA reads TGTGCCAGCAGTCCTCGGACTAGCGGGAGGACGAACACCGGGGAGCTGTTTTTT.

The CDR3 DNA reads as TGTGCCAGCAGCGTTCGACACCTCAGCTCTGGAAACACCATATATTTT. Translated: CASSVRHLSSGNTIYF. This chain joins TRBV2 and TRBJ1-3, with D uncertain. Germline loops: CDR1 SNHLY, CDR2 FYNNEI. The CDR3 contains 16 residues. Trimming pared 6 bases from V and 0 bases from J, leaving 15 bases between.

This chain uses TRBV14 with TRBJ2-7; 9 bases are shared with TRBD2. Per germline, CDR1 SGHDN and CDR2 FVKESK. This CDR3 comprises 17 residues. Trimming cost V 0 bases and J 2 bases; bases outside gene matches: 8. In nucleotides, the CDR3 is TGTGCCAGCAGCCAAGATAGCGCGACTAGCGGAACCTACGAGCAGTACTTC. This encodes CASSQDSATSGTYEQYF.

V usage is TRBV12-5 and J usage is TRBJ1-2; 7 nucleotides agree with TRBD1. After removal of 6 bases from V and 0 bases from J, the junction contained 7 bases not matched to a gene. This CDR3 contains 15 residues. CDR1 is LGHNT and CDR2 is FRNRAP in the germline V gene. The CDR3 loop reads CASGNTGQSNYGYTF. In DNA, the CDR3 is TGTGCTAGTGGGAACACGGGACAGTCTAACTATGGCTACACCTTC.

V is TRBV30 and J is TRBJ2-7; D is perhaps TRBD1 (6 bases). V was shortened by 2 bases and J by 2 bases, with 19 bases between the two germline ends. This CDR3 has 16 amino acids. The germline V gene has CDR1 GTSNPN and CDR2 SVGIG (reference sequence). The CDR3 reads CAWSQDPLKGAYEQYF. Written as DNA, the CDR3 is TGTGCCTGGAGTCAAGACCCCCTGAAGGGGGCCTACGAGCAGTACTTC.

This clone is a singleton in its sample. Other DNA sequences in this sample translate to the same CDR3. The chain employs TRBV4-3 and TRBJ2-7, with 10 bases fitting TRBD1. The ends lost 4 bases at V and 4 bases at J; junction bases unmatched: 1. The CDR3 spans 13 residues. Germline V CDR1 and CDR2: LGHNA, YSLEER. In DNA, the CDR3 is TGCGCCAGCAGCCGGGGACAGGGGTACGAGCAGTACTTC. Amino acids: CASSRGQGYEQYF.

V is TRBV4-1 and J is TRBJ2-5, with D unresolved. This CDR3 spans 14 amino acids. CDR1 is MGHRA, CDR2 YSYEKL, per germline. V was shortened by 1 base and J by 1 base, with 7 bases between the two germline ends. CDR3 nucleotides: TGCGCCAGCAGCCAAGGGCCTCGCCAAGAGACCCAGTACTTC. Translating it yields CASSQGPRQETQYF.

CDR3 DNA sequence: TGCGCCAGCAGCCGCCGCAAGGAGGGACGTTCAGGCTACGAGCAGTACTTC. This translates into CASSRRKEGRSGYEQYF. The chain joins TRBV4-3 to TRBJ2-7; D may be TRBD2 (6 bases). Trimming removed 4 bases from V and 3 bases from J, with 22 bases in between. Per the germline V gene, CDR1 is LGHNA and CDR2 is YSLEER. The CDR3 is made up of 17 amino acids.

This clone turned up a few times. Here the CDR3 DNA reads TGCGCCAGCAGCTTGGCCCCAGGTGGTGGCTACACCTTC. As protein: CASSLAPGGGYTF. The V call is TRBV5-1, the J call TRBJ1-2; D is ambiguous. Trimming left V 0 bases short and J 7 bases short, with 10 bases between. CDR3 length equals 13 residues. Germline V gives CDR1 SGHRS, CDR2 YFSETQ.

This clone has a single count. The chain uses TRBV27 and TRBJ2-3, with D possibly matching TRBD2 (5 bases). This CDR3 has 15 amino acids. The ends were cut back, 3 bases at V and 0 bases at J, with 10 bases in the middle. Germline V gene lookup returns CDR1 MNHEY and CDR2 SMNVEV (reference sequence). The CDR3 DNA reads as TGTGCCAGCAGTTTTAATAGGACTAGCACAGATACGCAGTATTTT. This translates into CASSFNRTSTDTQYF.

About this clone: This same CDR3 is encoded by further DNA sequences in the sample. This rearrangement joins TRBV18 to TRBJ2-7; D call uncertain. CDR1 and CDR2 from the germline V gene are KGHSH and LQKENI. The length of the CDR3 is 13 residues. The V end was cut by 2 bases, the J end by 3 bases, with 8 bases between. CDR3 region: CASSPGQDYEQYF. In nucleotides, the CDR3 is TGTGCCAGCTCACCAGGTCAGGACTACGAGCAGTACTTC.

V is TRBV7-6 and J is TRBJ2-3; D is undetermined. The germline gives CDR1 SGHVS, CDR2 FNYEAQ. V was shortened by 5 bases and J by 1 base, with 7 bases between the two germline ends. The CDR3 sequence is 13 residues long. Written as DNA, the CDR3 is TGTGCCAGCAGCCGCTCGGGCACAGATACGCAGTATTTT. Translated, it gives CASSRSGTDTQYF.

This rearrangement joins TRBV5-6 to TRBJ2-7; D is perhaps TRBD1 (7 bases). V shed 1 base and J shed 1 base, with 21 bases lying between them. Germline CDR1 is SGHDT and CDR2 is YYEEEE. The CDR3 covers 18 residues. The CDR3 protein is CASSLYRGGRGESYEQYF. CDR3 nucleotide sequence: TGTGCCAGCAGCTTGTATCGGGGTGGCAGGGGGGAATCCTACGAGCAGTACTTC. Based on the CDR3 plus reference TRBV5-6 and TRBJ2-7, the full variable domain is DAGVTQSPTHLIKTRGQQVTLRCSPKSGHDTVSWYQQALGQGPQFIFQYYEEEERQRGNFPDRFSGHQFPNYSSELNVNALLLGDSALYLCASSLYRGGRGESYEQYFGPGTRLTVT.

This clone was counted between two and nine times. The chain joins TRBV19 to TRBJ1-5, with 8 bases aligning to TRBD1. V shed 1 base and J 6 bases; nucleotides not matched to a gene: 2. From germline, CDR1 is LNHDA and CDR2 SQIVND (reference sequence). The CDR3 length is 14 residues. CDR3 sequence reads: CASSIGTGTQPQHF. The CDR3 DNA follows: TGTGCCAGTAGTATAGGGACAGGGACTCAGCCCCAGCATTTT.

The chain combines TRBV6-1 with TRBJ2-7; 13 positions match TRBD2. CDR1 is MNHNS and CDR2 is SASEGT in the germline V gene. This CDR3 is built from 13 residues. CDR3 amino acids: CAAGLAGVCEQYF. The CDR3 region has the DNA TGTGCTGCCGGACTAGCGGGAGTTTGTGAGCAGTACTTC.

The chain is built from TRBV7-9 and TRBJ2-1; maybe TRBD2 (7 bases). Germline loops: CDR1 SEHNR, CDR2 FQNEAQ (reference sequence). Trimming pared 0 bases from V and 5 bases from J, leaving 17 bases between. CDR3 length: 17 amino acids. DNA of the CDR3: TGTGCCAGCAGCTTAGCTCTGGGGGCGGGAGCGGACAATGAGCAGTTCTTC. This encodes CASSLALGAGADNEQFF. The variable domain in full, with the rest retrieved from reference TRBV7-9 and TRBJ2-1, is DTGVSQNPRHKITKRGQNVTFRCDPISEHNRLYWYRQTLGQGPEFLTYFQNEAQLEKSRLLSDRFSAERPKGSFSTLEIQRTEQGDSAMYLCASSLALGAGADNEQFFGPGTRLTVL.

The chain has TRBV4-1 and TRBJ2-7; TRBD2 aligns across 7 bases. This CDR3 comprises 16 residues. V lost 1 base, J lost 0 bases, and 6 bases stayed unmatched. CDR1 is MGHRA, CDR2 YSYEKL, per germline. CDR3 sequence (DNA): TGCGCCAGCAGCCAAGCTCCTAGCGGACGCTCCTACGAGCAGTACTTC. This translates into CASSQAPSGRSYEQYF.

This chain connects TRBV2 to TRBJ2-1, with D tentatively TRBD2 (5 bases). This CDR3 is built from 16 residues. Germline V CDR1 and CDR2: SNHLY, FYNNEI. V lost 4 bases to trimming and J lost 4 bases, with 17 bases between them. The CDR3 here is CASSAHTSGLYNEQFF. CDR3 bases: TGTGCCAGCAGTGCCCATACGAGCGGCCTTTACAATGAGCAGTTCTTC.

This sequence joins TRBV5-5 and TRBJ2-7; D ambiguous. This CDR3 contains 14 residues. V was clipped by 0 bases and J by 2 bases, with 9 bases between them. Germline values: CDR1 SGHKS, CDR2 YYEKEE (reference sequence). The CDR3 bases are TGTGCCAGCAGCTTGGTTTACAGACCCTACGAGCAGTACTTC. Protein sequence: CASSLVYRPYEQYF.

This chain uses TRBV7-9 with TRBJ2-7; TRBD2 agrees at 16 bases. V dropped 5 bases and J dropped 0; count of bases not matched to a gene: 10. The CDR3 has 19 residues. Germline CDR1 SEHNR, CDR2 FQNEAQ (reference sequence). This CDR3 is CASSANPGTSGRGSYEQYF. For the CDR3, the DNA is TGTGCCAGCAGCGCCAACCCCGGGACTAGCGGGAGGGGCTCCTACGAGCAGTACTTC.

The V gene is TRBV30, the J gene TRBJ2-7, with 10 positions matching TRBD2. This CDR3 spans 14 amino acids. The trim removed 1 base at V and 4 bases at J, leaving 4 bases unmatched. Germline V CDR1 and CDR2: GTSNPN, SVGIG (reference sequence). This CDR3 is CAWSATSGLYEQYF. Here the CDR3 DNA reads TGTGCCTGGAGTGCGACTAGCGGGCTATACGAGCAGTACTTC.

V and J are TRBV7-8 and TRBJ2-7, with D possibly TRBD1 on 5 matching bases. Trimming removed 3 bases at V and 2 bases at J, with 11 bases between. The germline V gene has CDR1 SGHVS and CDR2 FQNEAQ. This CDR3 comprises 14 residues. Here the CDR3 DNA reads TGTGCCAGCAGCTTCAAGGGGCGGACCTACGAGCAGTACTTC. Translating gives CASSFKGRTYEQYF.

This chain connects TRBV5-1 to TRBJ2-7; D is perhaps TRBD2 (5 bases). The CDR3 has 14 residues. Germline V lookup: CDR1 SGHRS, CDR2 YFSETQ. V lost 0 bases and J lost 6, with 13 bases in between. CDR3 in amino acids: CASSLGEFAGEQYF. CDR3 coding DNA: TGCGCCAGCAGCTTGGGCGAGTTTGCGGGCGAGCAGTACTTC. The complete variable domain, with remaining parts taken from reference TRBV5-1 and TRBJ2-7, reads KAGVTQTPRYLIKTRGQQVTLSCSPISGHRSVSWYQQTPGQGLQFLFEYFSETQRNKGNFPGRFSGRQFSNSRSEMNVSTLELGDSALYLCASSLGEFAGEQYFGPGTRLTVT.

The chain links TRBV29-1 to TRBJ2-7; D might be TRBD1 (6 bases). V was trimmed by 4 bases and J by 3 bases, leaving 16 bases between them. This CDR3 is 14 amino acids long. Germline assignment: CDR1 SQVTM and CDR2 ANQGSEA. The CDR3 loop is CSVVGNQDSYEQYF. CDR3 coding DNA: TGCAGCGTTGTGGGGAACCAGGACAGCTACGAGCAGTACTTC.

Turning to this clone: The junction departs from germline at one end; a sequencing error may be responsible. V usage is TRBV2 and J usage is TRBJ2-3; 8 bases align to TRBD1. Germline V CDR1 and CDR2: SNHLY, FYNNEI. There are 12 residues in the CDR3. The DNA for the CDR3 is TGTGCCAGCAGTGATGGGCAGGGGGCTTCGGATTTT. As protein: CASSDGQGASDF.

The CDR3 is CASSFRVGEGYNEQFF. In DNA form, the CDR3 reads TGTGCCAGCAGCTTCCGTGTGGGGGAGGGATACAATGAGCAGTTCTTC. This chain links TRBV7-9 with TRBJ2-1, with 7 bases matching TRBD2. Germline CDR1 and CDR2: SEHNR and FQNEAQ (reference sequence). CDR3 length: 16 residues. V gave up 3 bases and J gave up 4 bases; unmatched junction bases: 9.